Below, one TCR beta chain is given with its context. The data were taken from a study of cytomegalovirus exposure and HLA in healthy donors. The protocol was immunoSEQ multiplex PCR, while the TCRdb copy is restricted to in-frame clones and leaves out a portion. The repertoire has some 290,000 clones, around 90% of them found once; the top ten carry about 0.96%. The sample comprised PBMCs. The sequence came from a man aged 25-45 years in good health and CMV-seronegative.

DNA for the CDR3: TGCGCCAGCAGCCAAGGTGGCTCAAACCTTCTTCACTCTGGAAACACCATATATTTT. This codes for CASSQGGSNLLHSGNTIYF. The chain employs TRBV4-1 and TRBJ1-3; D gene ambiguous. CDR3 length equals 19 residues. V shed 1 base and J shed 0 bases, with 19 bases lying between them. Germline assignment: CDR1 MGHRA and CDR2 YSYEKL.